This TCR beta chain was documented in a study of shared clonotypes between healthy human individuals. Study as a whole: The donors, a couple of women and a few men, were aged 18 to 49.

The repertoire was sequenced with immunoSEQ multiplex PCR; TCRdb's copy has only in-frame clones and lacks some. Altogether millions of clones are present, around 96% being singletons, with the ten largest covering more than 0.95%. Positive CCR7 selection of CD45RO-negative cells yielded the naive CD8 cells, and terminally differentiated effector memory CD45RA+ cells were excluded. Looked up from germline, CDR1 is MNHEY and CDR2 is SMNVEV (reference sequence). Trimming cost V 5 bases and J 6 bases, with 16 bases left between them. CDR3 length: 15 amino acids. Sequenced: naive CD8+ T cells sorted from blood. The V gene is TRBV27, the J gene TRBJ1-4; possible D gene TRBD1, 5 bases. This TCR was recovered from a young man in good health. CDR3 sequence (DNA): TGTGCCAGCAGTCACCGTTTAGGGGTGGATGAAAAACTGTTTTTT. Its translation is CASSHRLGVDEKLFF.